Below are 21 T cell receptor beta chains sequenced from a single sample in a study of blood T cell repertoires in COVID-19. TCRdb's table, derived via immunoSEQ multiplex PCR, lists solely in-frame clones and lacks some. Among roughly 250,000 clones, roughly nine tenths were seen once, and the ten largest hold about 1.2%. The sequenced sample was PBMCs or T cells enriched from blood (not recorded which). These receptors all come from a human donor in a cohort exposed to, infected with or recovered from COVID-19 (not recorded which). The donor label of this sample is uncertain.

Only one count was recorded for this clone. The chain's CDR3 is CASSGQARQPQHF. The CDR3, as DNA: TGTGCCAGCAGCGGACAGGCCCGCCAGCCCCAGCATTTT. This rearrangement joins TRBV2 to TRBJ1-5; 7 nucleotides line up with TRBD1. CDR1 is SNHLY, CDR2 FYNNEI, per germline. The CDR3 spans 13 residues. The V gene end was trimmed by 6 bases and the J gene end by 7 bases; junction bases not matched to a gene: 6.

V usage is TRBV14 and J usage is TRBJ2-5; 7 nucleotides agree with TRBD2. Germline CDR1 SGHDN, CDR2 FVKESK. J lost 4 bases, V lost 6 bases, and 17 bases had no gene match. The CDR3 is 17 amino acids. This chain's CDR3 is CASRVEGRRESRETQYF. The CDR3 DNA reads TGTGCCAGCAGGGTCGAGGGAAGGCGGGAGTCGAGAGAGACCCAGTACTTC.

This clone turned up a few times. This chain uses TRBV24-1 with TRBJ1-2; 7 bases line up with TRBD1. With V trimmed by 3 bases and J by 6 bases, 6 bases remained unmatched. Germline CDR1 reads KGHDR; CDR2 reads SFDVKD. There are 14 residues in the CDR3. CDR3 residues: CATSDARQGDGYTF. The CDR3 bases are TGTGCCACCAGTGATGCGAGACAGGGAGATGGCTACACCTTC.

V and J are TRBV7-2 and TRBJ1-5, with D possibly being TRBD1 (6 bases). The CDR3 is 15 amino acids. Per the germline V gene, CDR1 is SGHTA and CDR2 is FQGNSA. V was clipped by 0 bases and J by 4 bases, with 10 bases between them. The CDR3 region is CASSLATGLNQPQHF. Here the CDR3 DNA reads TGTGCCAGCAGCTTAGCGACAGGCCTAAATCAGCCCCAGCATTTT.

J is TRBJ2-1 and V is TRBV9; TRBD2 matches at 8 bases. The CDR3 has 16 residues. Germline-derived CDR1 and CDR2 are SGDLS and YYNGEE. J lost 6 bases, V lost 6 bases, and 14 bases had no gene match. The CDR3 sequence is CASTPHLGGGLNEQFF. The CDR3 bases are TGTGCCAGCACCCCCCACTTAGGCGGGGGGCTCAATGAGCAGTTCTTC.

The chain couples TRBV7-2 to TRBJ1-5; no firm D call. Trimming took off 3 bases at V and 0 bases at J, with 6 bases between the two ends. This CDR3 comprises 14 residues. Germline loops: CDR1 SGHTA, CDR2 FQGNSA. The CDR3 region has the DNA TGTGCCAGCAGCTTGAGCCATAGCAATCAGCCCCAGCATTTT. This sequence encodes CASSLSHSNQPQHF.

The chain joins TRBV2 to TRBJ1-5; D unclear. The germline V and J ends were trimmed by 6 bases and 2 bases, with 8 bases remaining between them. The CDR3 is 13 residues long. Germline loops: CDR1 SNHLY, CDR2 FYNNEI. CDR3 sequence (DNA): TGTGCCAGCAGGAAATCGGGCAATCAGCCCCAGCATTTT. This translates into CASRKSGNQPQHF.

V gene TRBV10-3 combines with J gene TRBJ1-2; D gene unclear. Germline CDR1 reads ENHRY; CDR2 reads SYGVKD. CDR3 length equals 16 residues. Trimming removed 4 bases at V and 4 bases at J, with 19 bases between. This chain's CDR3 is CAISVRVGEVVYGYTF. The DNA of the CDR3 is TGTGCCATCAGTGTACGAGTAGGAGAAGTTGTCTATGGCTACACCTTC.

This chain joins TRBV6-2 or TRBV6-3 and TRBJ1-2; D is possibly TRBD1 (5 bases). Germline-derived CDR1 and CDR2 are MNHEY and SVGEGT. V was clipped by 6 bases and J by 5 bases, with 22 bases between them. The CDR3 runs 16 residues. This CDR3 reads CASSTKPTALGYGYTF. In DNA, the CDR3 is TGTGCCAGCAGCACTAAACCGACAGCATTGGGGTATGGCTACACCTTC.

CDR3 DNA sequence: TGTGCCAGTAGTATCCGCAGGGGCAGCCACGAGCAGTACTTC. Its translation is CASSIRRGSHEQYF. V gene TRBV19 combines with J gene TRBJ2-7; tentatively, D is TRBD1 (6 bases). Germline V gene lookup returns CDR1 LNHDA and CDR2 SQIVND (reference sequence). This CDR3 has 14 residues. The V end was cut by 3 bases, the J end by 5 bases, with 14 bases between.

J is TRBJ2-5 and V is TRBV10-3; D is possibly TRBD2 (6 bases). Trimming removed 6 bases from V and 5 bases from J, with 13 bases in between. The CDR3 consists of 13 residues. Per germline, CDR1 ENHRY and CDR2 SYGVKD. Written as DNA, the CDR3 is TGTGCCATCAGCGGGGGACTCCGTGAGACCCAGTACTTC. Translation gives CAISGGLRETQYF.

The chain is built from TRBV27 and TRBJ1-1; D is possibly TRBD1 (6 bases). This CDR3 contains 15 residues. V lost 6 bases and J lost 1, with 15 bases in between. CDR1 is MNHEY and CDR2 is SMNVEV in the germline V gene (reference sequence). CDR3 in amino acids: CASSPQGLGNTEAFF. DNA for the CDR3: TGTGCCAGCAGCCCACAGGGATTAGGGAACACTGAAGCTTTCTTT.

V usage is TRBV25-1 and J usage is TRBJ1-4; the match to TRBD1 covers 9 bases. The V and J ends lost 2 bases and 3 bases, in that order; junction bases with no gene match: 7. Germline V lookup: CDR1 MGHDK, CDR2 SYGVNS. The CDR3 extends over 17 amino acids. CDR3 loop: CASSEDRGDMANEKLFF. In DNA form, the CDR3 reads TGTGCCAGCAGTGAAGACAGGGGGGACATGGCTAATGAAAAACTGTTTTTT.

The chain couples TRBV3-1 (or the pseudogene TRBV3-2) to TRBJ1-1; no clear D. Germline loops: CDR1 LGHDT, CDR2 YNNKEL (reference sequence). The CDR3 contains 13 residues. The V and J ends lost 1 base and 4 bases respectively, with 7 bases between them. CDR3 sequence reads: CASSQADATEAFF. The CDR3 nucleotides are TGTGCCAGCAGCCAAGCAGATGCCACTGAAGCTTTCTTT.

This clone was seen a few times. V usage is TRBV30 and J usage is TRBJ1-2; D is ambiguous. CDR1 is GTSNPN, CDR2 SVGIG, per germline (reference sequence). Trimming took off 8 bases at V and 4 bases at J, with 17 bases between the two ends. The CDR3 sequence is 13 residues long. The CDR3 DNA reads TGTGCCCGGAACTCTGGGCTTGGCTATGGCTACACCTTC. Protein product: CARNSGLGYGYTF.

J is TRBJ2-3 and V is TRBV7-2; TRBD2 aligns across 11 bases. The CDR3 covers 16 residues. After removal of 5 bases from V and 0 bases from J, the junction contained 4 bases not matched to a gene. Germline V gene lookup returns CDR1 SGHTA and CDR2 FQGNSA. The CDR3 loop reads CASSRSGGGSTDTQYF. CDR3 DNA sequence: TGTGCCAGCAGCCGTAGCGGGGGGGGGAGCACAGATACGCAGTATTTT.

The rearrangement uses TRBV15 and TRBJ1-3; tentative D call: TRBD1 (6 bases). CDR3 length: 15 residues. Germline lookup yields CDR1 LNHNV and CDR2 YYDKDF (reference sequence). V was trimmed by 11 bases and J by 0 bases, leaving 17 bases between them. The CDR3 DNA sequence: TGTGCCCCAGGGGAGAGGCCTCTCTCTGGAAACACCATATATTTT. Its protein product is CAPGERPLSGNTIYF.

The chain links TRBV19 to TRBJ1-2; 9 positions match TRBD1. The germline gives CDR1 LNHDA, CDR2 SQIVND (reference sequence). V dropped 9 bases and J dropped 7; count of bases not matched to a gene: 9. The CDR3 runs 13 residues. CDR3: CASSDRGKGGYTF. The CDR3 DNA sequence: TGTGCCAGCTCCGACAGGGGGAAAGGTGGCTACACCTTC.

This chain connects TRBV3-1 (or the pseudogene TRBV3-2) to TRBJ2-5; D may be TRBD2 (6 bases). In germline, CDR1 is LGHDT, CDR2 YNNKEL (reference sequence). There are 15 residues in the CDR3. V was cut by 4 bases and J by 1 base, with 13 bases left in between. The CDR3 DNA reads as TGTGCCAGCAGCCCGACCCTGGGGGGCCAAGAGACCCAGTACTTC. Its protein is CASSPTLGGQETQYF.

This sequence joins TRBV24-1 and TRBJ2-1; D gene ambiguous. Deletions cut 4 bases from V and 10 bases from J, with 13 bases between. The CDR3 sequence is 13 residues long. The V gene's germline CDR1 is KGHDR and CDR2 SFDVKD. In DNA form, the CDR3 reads TGTGCCACCAGTGAATCCTCCCGTAGAGAGCAGTTCTTC. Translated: CATSESSRREQFF.

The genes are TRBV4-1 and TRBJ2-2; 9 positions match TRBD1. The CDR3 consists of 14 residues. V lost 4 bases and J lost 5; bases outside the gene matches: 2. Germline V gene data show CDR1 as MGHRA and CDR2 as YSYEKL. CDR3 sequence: CASSRTGATGELFF. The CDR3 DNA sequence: TGCGCCAGCAGCCGGACAGGGGCGACCGGGGAGCTGTTTTTT.